This T cell receptor (beta chain) originates from a study of CD8 T cells in Susac syndrome. An amount of RNA that ranged from roughly 0.45 to 1 ug was reverse transcribed with random hexamers. From the immunoSEQ multiplex PCR reads, TCRdb called clonotypes with MiXCR, one entry per CDR3 protein. The sample has some 22,000 distinct CDR3 sequences; approximately 93% are singletons. The CDR3 contains 17 residues. Trimming pared 0 bases from V and 7 bases from J, leaving 19 bases between. CDR1 is MNHEY, CDR2 SVGEGT, per germline. Sequencing used CD8+ T cells from PBMCs. This receptor was taken from a human donor in good health. The J gene is TRBJ1-5, the V gene TRBV6-2 or TRBV6-3, with TRBD1 as a possible D gene (5 bases). CDR3 sequence (DNA): TGTGCCAGCAGTTACTCGATCGTTCCAGGGTCAAAACAGCCCCAGCATTTT. Amino acid sequence: CASSYSIVPGSKQPQHF.